This T cell receptor (beta chain) was recorded in a study of human T cells and chemical hapten exposure. Study overall: The patients, most of them female, presented with alopecia areata, totalis or universalis. Findings and caveats of the study: TCRs exceeding 1 in 1000 frequency stayed unchanged with DPC sensitization.

This clonotype has a count of ten or more. No antigen is known for it. Time point meaning: patch test 3, about 24 weeks after DPC sensitization. Treatment denoted: therapeutic diphenylcyclopropenone sensitization with weekly scalp DPC. Those who donated were patients with alopecia, 18 to 70 years of age, and suitable for DPC. V shed 2 bases and J shed 11 bases, with 12 bases lying between them. Germline CDR1 and CDR2: ENHRY and SYGVKD. CDR3 length: 12 residues. The authors' processing: Counts of TCRs in each sample centred on a median of approximately 96,000 and extended from about 20,000 to 690,000. TCRdb used MiXCR to reprocess the RACE reads, holding one entry per CDR3 protein. TCRdb, not the original authors, processed these V and J calls. The sample shows about 200,000 distinct CDR3 sequences, approximately 24% of them seen only once.

This rearrangement joins TRBV10-3 to TRBJ1-1; D is unclear. The receptor was isolated from a woman in her thirties or forties with alopecia areata. Some clones in this sample may be carry-over from other donors' samples. The specimen comprised whole blood, sampled in connection with sensitization to the hapten diphenylcyclopropenone (DPC). DNA of the CDR3: TGTGCCATCAGTGAGACCCCTGGGGATGCTTTCTTT. It translates to CAISETPGDAFF.